The next 21 T cell receptor beta chains were all read from a single sample in a study of identical twins. TCRdb reanalysed the 5' RACE reads using MiXCR and keeps one entry per CDR3 protein. The sample shows 690,000 or so distinct CDR3 sequences, 8% to 9% of them seen only once. These data also featured in a second study, about yellow fever vaccine responses in identical twins.

Sequenced: PBMCs. These receptors came from a young woman in good health.

This clonotype has a handful of counts. The V call is TRBV21-1, the J call TRBJ2-3; the table names TRBD2, a call not compared with the DNA. TRBV21-1 corresponds to a pseudogene. The CDR3 sequence is 17 residues long. The CDR3 region has the DNA TGTGCCAGCAGCAACCGGGGGCTAGCGGGAAGGATAGATACGCAGTATTTT. It translates to CASSNRGLAGRIDTQYF.

The genes are TRBV20-1 and TRBJ2-1; D is unresolved. From germline, CDR1 is DFQATT and CDR2 SNEGSKA (reference sequence). Trimming removed 3 bases from V and 9 bases from J, with 9 bases in between. The CDR3 covers 11 residues. The CDR3 DNA reads TGCAGTGCTAGGACTGTCCTTGAGCAGTTCTTC. Translated: CSARTVLEQFF.

In this sample, this clonotype turned up many times. The genes are TRBV11-2 and TRBJ2-1; the match to TRBD2 covers 8 bases. Germline CDR1 and CDR2: SGHAT and FQNNGV. The CDR3 contains 16 residues. The V gene end was trimmed by 4 bases and the J gene end by 5 bases; junction bases not matched to a gene: 10. CDR3 sequence: CASSSISGSFHNEQFF. As DNA, the CDR3 is TGTGCCAGCAGCTCTATAAGCGGGAGCTTCCACAATGAGCAGTTCTTC.

The chain combines TRBV10-1 with TRBJ2-1; D uncertain. Trimming pared 2 bases from V and 9 bases from J, leaving 11 bases between. The CDR3 is made up of 13 amino acids. Germline CDR1 reads WNHNN; CDR2 reads SYGVQD (reference sequence). DNA of the CDR3: TGCGCCAGCAGTGAGCCCAAAAAGGGTGAGCAGTTCTTC. As protein: CASSEPKKGEQFF.

This clonotype has a handful of counts. The chain is built from TRBV5-1 and TRBJ2-7, with D possibly being TRBD1 (5 bases). Trimming removed 0 bases at V and 3 bases at J, with 16 bases between. CDR1 and CDR2 (germline): SGHRS, YFSETQ. The CDR3 sequence is 16 residues long. CDR3: CASSLGVPTASYEQYF. Here the CDR3 DNA reads TGCGCCAGCAGCTTGGGGGTCCCGACAGCCAGCTACGAGCAGTACTTC.

The chain couples TRBV10-3 to TRBJ2-3; TRBD1 aligns across 12 bases. The CDR3 runs to 15 residues. V was clipped by 5 bases and J by 5 bases; unmatched bases: 5. The germline gives CDR1 ENHRY, CDR2 SYGVKD. The CDR3 protein is CAISPGTGGIDTQYF. The CDR3 coding sequence is TGTGCCATCAGTCCCGGGACAGGGGGCATAGATACGCAGTATTTT.

This clonotype occurred many times. The V call is TRBV10-3, the J call TRBJ2-5; no firm D call. Trimming removed 7 bases from V and 1 base from J, with 16 bases in between. This CDR3 comprises 15 residues. Germline V gene lookup returns CDR1 ENHRY and CDR2 SYGVKD. The CDR3, as DNA: TGTGCCATCACGGCTGGCGGATCCACCCAAGAGACCCAGTACTTC. Translated, it gives CAITAGGSTQETQYF.

The chain uses TRBV3-1 and TRBJ2-3, with D unclear. Trimming left V 2 bases short and J 6 bases short, with 15 bases between. Germline assignment: CDR1 LGHDT and CDR2 YNNKEL (reference sequence). CDR3 size: 15 residues. The CDR3 DNA follows: TGTGCCAGCAGCCAAAGCGAGAATCCCCTGGATACGCAGTATTTT. Protein product: CASSQSENPLDTQYF.

The V and J genes are TRBV11-2 and TRBJ2-7; no definite D call. V was clipped by 0 bases and J by 3 bases, with 12 bases between them. Per germline, CDR1 SGHAT and CDR2 FQNNGV. The CDR3 is made up of 15 amino acids. The CDR3 sequence: CASSLEGIRNYEQYF. The DNA for the CDR3 is TGTGCCAGCAGCTTAGAAGGGATCAGAAACTACGAGCAGTACTTC.

The gene calls are TRBV20-1 and TRBJ2-7; D is possibly TRBD1 (5 bases). There are 13 residues in the CDR3. CDR1 and CDR2 (germline): DFQATT, SNEGSKA (reference sequence). Trimming cost V 0 bases and J 6 bases, with 12 bases left between them. The CDR3 here is CSARDIQGREQYF. As DNA, the CDR3 is TGCAGTGCTAGAGATATTCAGGGTCGCGAGCAGTACTTC.

CDR3 loop: CASSETGLWNSPLHF. The CDR3, as DNA: TGTGCCAGCAGCGAGACAGGGTTGTGGAATTCACCCCTCCACTTT. The chain employs TRBV7-9 and TRBJ1-6, with 7 bases lining up with TRBD1. The CDR3 length is 15 residues. V trimming: 5 bases; J trimming: 7 bases; junction bases outside the gene matches: 8. Germline CDR1 reads SEHNR; CDR2 reads FQNEAQ (reference sequence).

This clonotype was seen a handful of times. The rearrangement uses TRBV28 and TRBJ1-6, with D maybe TRBD1 (5 bases). Germline CDR1 reads MDHEN; CDR2 reads SYDVKM. This CDR3 region has 13 residues. Trimming pared 10 bases from V and 10 bases from J, leaving 17 bases between. For the CDR3, the DNA is TGTGCCATCACGGGCAGGGTTGGGTCACCCCTCCACTTT. This gives the protein CAITGRVGSPLHF.

In this sample, this clonotype turned up many times. For the CDR3, the DNA is TGTGCCATCAGTGAGTTATCGTGGACTAGCGGATTTACAGATACGCAGTATTTT. This translates into CAISELSWTSGFTDTQYF. V is TRBV10-3 and J is TRBJ2-3, with TRBD2 matching over 10 bases. V shed 1 base, J shed 3 bases, and the junction held 10 bases outside the gene matches. CDR1 is ENHRY and CDR2 is SYGVKD in the germline V gene. The CDR3 is 18 residues long.

This clonotype was observed a handful of times. This sequence joins TRBV19 and TRBJ2-1, with 11 positions matching TRBD2. Germline lookup yields CDR1 LNHDA and CDR2 SQIVND (reference sequence). Trimming cost V 7 bases and J 3 bases; bases outside gene matches: 5. The length of the CDR3 is 15 residues. The CDR3 spells CASNSGRAGYNEQFF. Here the CDR3 DNA reads TGTGCCAGTAATAGCGGGAGGGCCGGCTACAATGAGCAGTTCTTC.

The chain is built from TRBV4-3 and TRBJ2-7; 12 bases agree with TRBD2. The V and J ends lost 0 bases and 2 bases, in that order; junction bases with no gene match: 8. The CDR3 is 18 amino acids. In germline, CDR1 is LGHNA, CDR2 YSLEER. Written as DNA, the CDR3 is TGCGCCAGCAGCCAAGAGGCGCTAGCGGGAGGGGCCCCCTACGAGCAGTACTTC. Its translation is CASSQEALAGGAPYEQYF.

This chain uses TRBV10-3 with TRBJ2-3; 7 bases agree with TRBD2. CDR3 length: 14 amino acids. V shed 6 bases and J 1 base; nucleotides not matched to a gene: 4. From germline, CDR1 is ENHRY and CDR2 SYGVKD. The CDR3 loop reads CAISRGDGTDTQYF. The CDR3 region has the DNA TGTGCCATCAGCCGGGGGGACGGCACAGATACGCAGTATTTT.

This clonotype was picked up a small number of times. This CDR3 is CSAREGTGNYEQYF. The CDR3 DNA reads as TGCAGTGCTAGAGAAGGGACAGGAAACTACGAGCAGTACTTC. The gene calls are TRBV20-1 and TRBJ2-7; 8 positions agree with TRBD1. The CDR3 contains 14 residues. With 0 bases clipped from V and 3 bases from J, the junction kept 4 bases outside the gene matches. The germline V gene encodes CDR1 DFQATT and CDR2 SNEGSKA (reference sequence).

This clonotype has ten or more counts. The V gene is TRBV2, the J gene TRBJ2-3; D is uncertain. CDR3 length equals 14 residues. CDR1 and CDR2 (germline): SNHLY, FYNNEI. V lost 1 base and J lost 8, with 13 bases in between. This CDR3 reads CASSEGSSGVTQYF. CDR3 nucleotides: TGTGCCAGCAGTGAAGGGTCTAGTGGGGTTACGCAGTATTTT.

The chain uses TRBV20-1 and TRBJ2-3; unclear D gene. V dropped 6 bases and J dropped 5 bases, with 18 bases sitting between them. The CDR3 covers 14 residues. Germline lookup yields CDR1 DFQATT and CDR2 SNEGSKA (reference sequence). CDR3 sequence reads: CSAFLLAMRDTQYF. The CDR3 region has the DNA TGCAGTGCCTTCCTCCTCGCTATGAGAGATACGCAGTATTTT.

There are a few counts of this clonotype. This chain links TRBV6-6 with TRBJ1-6; D gene ambiguous. The CDR3 length is 13 residues. Germline V gene lookup returns CDR1 MNHNY and CDR2 SVGAGI (reference sequence). Between the trimmed V and J ends, which lost 8 bases and 6 bases, there was a span of 11 bases. The CDR3 protein is CASHRASNSPLHF. The CDR3 DNA reads TGTGCCAGCCACCGTGCAAGTAATTCACCCCTCCACTTT.

This clonotype was seen a few times. This sequence joins TRBV20-1 and TRBJ2-7, with 13 bases fitting TRBD2. The V segment lost 6 bases and the J segment 6 bases; nucleotides outside the gene matches: 5. The germline CDR1 and CDR2 sequences are DFQATT and SNEGSKA (reference sequence). This CDR3 has 13 residues. The CDR3 reads CSARTSGSGEQYF. The CDR3 nucleotides are TGCAGTGCCAGGACTAGCGGGAGCGGCGAGCAGTACTTC.